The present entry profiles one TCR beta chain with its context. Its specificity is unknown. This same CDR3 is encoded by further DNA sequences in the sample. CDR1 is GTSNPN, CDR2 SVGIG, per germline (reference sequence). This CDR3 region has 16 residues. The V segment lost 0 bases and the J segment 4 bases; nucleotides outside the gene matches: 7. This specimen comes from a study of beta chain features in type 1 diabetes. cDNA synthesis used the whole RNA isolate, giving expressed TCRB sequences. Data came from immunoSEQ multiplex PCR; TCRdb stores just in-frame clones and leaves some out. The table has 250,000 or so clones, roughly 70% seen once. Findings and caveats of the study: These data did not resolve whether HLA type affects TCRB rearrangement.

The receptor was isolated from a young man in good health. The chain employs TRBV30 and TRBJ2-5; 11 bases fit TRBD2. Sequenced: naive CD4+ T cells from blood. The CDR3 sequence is CAWSVGLAGGRETQYF. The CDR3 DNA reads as TGTGCCTGGAGTGTGGGTCTAGCGGGAGGAAGAGAGACCCAGTACTTC.